These 27 T cell receptor beta chains share one sample of origin, sequenced in a study of CD8 T cells in Susac syndrome. Random hexamers were used to reverse transcribe about 0.45 to 1 ug of RNA. MiXCR, applied by TCRdb to the immunoSEQ multiplex PCR reads, yields one record per CDR3 protein. Among 180,000 or so distinct CDR3 sequences listed, about 94% were seen once. The sequenced sample consisted of CD4+ T cells from PBMCs. The origin of the receptors is a human donor with Susac syndrome.

The J gene is TRBJ2-3, the V gene TRBV29-1, with D uncertain. CDR3 length: 12 residues. The germline CDR1 and CDR2 sequences are SQVTM and ANQGSEA. V lost 4 bases and J lost 0, with 5 bases in between. CDR3 nucleotide sequence: TGCAGCGTTGGAGAAAGCACAGATACGCAGTATTTT. Translation: CSVGESTDTQYF.

The chain uses TRBV5-4 and TRBJ2-7; 8 nucleotides match TRBD1. J was trimmed by 2 bases and V by 6 bases; bases with no gene match: 4. CDR3 length: 13 amino acids. Germline V gene lookup returns CDR1 SGHNT and CDR2 YYREEE (reference sequence). CDR3 amino acids: CASTADRAYEQYF. The CDR3 nucleotides are TGTGCCAGCACCGCGGACAGGGCCTACGAGCAGTACTTC.

The chain uses TRBV5-1 and TRBJ1-2, with TRBD1 as a possible D gene (6 bases). The germline V and J ends were trimmed by 4 bases and 2 bases, with 15 bases remaining between them. The CDR3 consists of 15 residues. Germline V CDR1 and CDR2: SGHRS, YFSETQ. The CDR3 region is CASSVGGSLNYGYTF. The CDR3, as DNA: TGCGCCAGCAGCGTAGGGGGAAGCCTAAACTATGGCTACACCTTC.

The CDR3 is CSAPPTSYGDTQYF. The CDR3 nucleotides are TGCAGTGCTCCTCCGACTAGTTACGGAGATACGCAGTATTTT. V is TRBV20-1 and J is TRBJ2-3; D is possibly TRBD2 (6 bases). The CDR3 runs to 14 residues. The V end lost 5 bases, the J end lost 5 bases, and 17 bases lay between the germline ends. Per germline, CDR1 DFQATT and CDR2 SNEGSKA (reference sequence).

The rearrangement joins TRBV10-3 to TRBJ1-2; 10 nucleotides agree with TRBD1. From germline, CDR1 is ENHRY and CDR2 SYGVKD. V lost 4 bases, J lost 3 bases, and 2 bases stayed unmatched. The CDR3 loop spans 14 amino acids. This CDR3 is CAISGDRGDYGYTF. DNA for the CDR3: TGTGCCATCAGTGGGGACAGGGGAGACTATGGCTACACCTTC.

The chain carries TRBV4-1 and TRBJ2-5; D not resolved. CDR1 is MGHRA, CDR2 YSYEKL, per germline. The CDR3 consists of 15 residues. Trimming took off 0 bases at V and 7 bases at J, with 15 bases between the two ends. The CDR3 DNA is TGCGCCAGCAGCCAAGATCTAACAGCCCGCCGGACCCAGTACTTC. Its protein product is CASSQDLTARRTQYF.

This clonotype came up once. V and J are TRBV7-2 and TRBJ2-1; perhaps TRBD2 as D (6 bases). The V gene lost 2 bases and the J gene lost 2 bases, with 10 bases spanning the gap. Germline loops: CDR1 SGHTA, CDR2 FQGNSA. The CDR3 length is 15 residues. The CDR3 is CASSLFPGAYNEQFF. The CDR3 DNA reads as TGTGCCAGCAGCTTATTCCCGGGGGCCTACAATGAGCAGTTCTTC. The variable domain in full, completed from reference TRBV7-2 and TRBJ2-1, reads GAGVSQSPSNKVTEKGKDVELRCDPISGHTALYWYRQSLGQGLEFLIYFQGNSAPDKSGLPSDRFSAERTGGSVSTLTIQRTQQEDSAVYLCASSLFPGAYNEQFFGPGTRLTVL.

The rearrangement uses TRBV2 and TRBJ1-1, with TRBD1 matching 7 bases. The germline gives CDR1 SNHLY, CDR2 FYNNEI. This CDR3 region has 15 residues. The J segment lost 0 bases and the V segment lost 6 bases, leaving 7 bases of the junction unmatched. The CDR3 spells CASRLDRALNTEAFF. CDR3 sequence (DNA): TGTGCCAGCAGGTTAGACAGGGCCCTGAACACTGAAGCTTTCTTT. The variable domain in full, completed from reference TRBV2 and TRBJ1-1, reads EPEVTQTPSHQVTQMGQEVILRCVPISNHLYFYWYRQILGQKVEFLVSFYNNEISEKSEIFDDQFSVERPDGSNFTLKIRSTKLEDSAMYFCASRLDRALNTEAFFGQGTRLTVV.

The chain recombines TRBV6-5 with TRBJ1-2; tentatively, D is TRBD1 (6 bases). The ends were cut back, 8 bases at V and 7 bases at J, with 14 bases in the middle. Per germline, CDR1 MNHEY and CDR2 SVGAGI. This CDR3 region has 12 residues. CDR3 loop: CASLVRGFGYTF. The CDR3 region has the DNA TGTGCCAGCTTAGTCAGGGGATTTGGCTACACCTTC.

The rearrangement links TRBV4-1 to TRBJ1-6; maybe TRBD1 (5 bases). Trimming cost V 1 base and J 10 bases, with 8 bases left between them. CDR3 length equals 13 residues. CDR1 MGHRA and CDR2 YSYEKL come from the germline V gene. The CDR3 here is CASSQVGESPLHF. The CDR3 DNA reads as TGCGCCAGCAGCCAAGTGGGGGAATCACCCCTCCACTTT.

The gene calls are TRBV29-1 and TRBJ2-5, with D perhaps TRBD1 (5 bases). CDR3 length: 12 amino acids. CDR1 SQVTM and CDR2 ANQGSEA come from the germline V gene. V lost 8 bases and J 4 bases, leaving 14 bases between the germline ends. The CDR3 DNA reads as TGCAGCTCTGGCCAGGGAAGAGAGACCCAGTACTTC. Protein sequence: CSSGQGRETQYF. The full variable domain, in which reference TRBV29-1 and TRBJ2-5 provide the parts outside the CDR3, is SAVISQKPSRDICQRGTSLTIQCQVDSQVTMMFWYRQQPGQSLTLIATANQGSEATYESGFVIDKFPISRPNLTFSTLTVSNMSPEDSSIYLCSSGQGRETQYFGPGTRLLVL.

CDR3 nucleotide sequence: TGTGCCAGCAGCGTAGCGGGAAAAGAGACCCAGTACTTC. Translating it yields CASSVAGKETQYF. The rearrangement joins TRBV28 to TRBJ2-5; TRBD2 aligns across 8 bases. The trim removed 6 bases at V and 3 bases at J, leaving 3 bases unmatched. The CDR3 has 13 residues. Germline values: CDR1 MDHEN, CDR2 SYDVKM.

V gene TRBV20-1 combines with J gene TRBJ2-7, with 7 bases matching TRBD2. Per the germline V gene, CDR1 is DFQATT and CDR2 is SNEGSKA (reference sequence). This CDR3 is built from 16 residues. With V trimmed by 4 bases and J by 2 bases, 14 bases remained unmatched. The CDR3 bases are TGCAGTGCTAACAGCCCCTCGGGACTAATTCCCTACGAGCAGTACTTC. Translation gives CSANSPSGLIPYEQYF.

This clonotype occurred once. The J gene is TRBJ2-1, the V gene TRBV12-3 or TRBV12-4, with a tentative D call TRBD2 (5 bases). This CDR3 spans 14 amino acids. V lost 5 bases and J lost 2, with 10 bases in between. CDR3 bases: TGTGCCAGCAGTACAAGCGGTCCCTACAATGAGCAGTTCTTC. Translating it yields CASSTSGPYNEQFF.

The CDR3, as DNA: TGTGCCACCCAGGGGGACAGATATGTGGATGAGCAGTTCTTC. This gives the protein CATQGDRYVDEQFF. V is TRBV28 and J is TRBJ2-1, with 7 bases aligning to TRBD1. The trim removed 10 bases at V and 8 bases at J, leaving 14 bases unmatched. Germline V gene sequence: CDR1 MDHEN, CDR2 SYDVKM. The CDR3 has 14 residues.

The J gene is TRBJ2-3, the V gene TRBV28; TRBD2 matches at 9 bases. V shed 3 bases, J shed 3 bases, and the junction held 10 bases outside the gene matches. This CDR3 spans 17 amino acids. Germline V gene lookup returns CDR1 MDHEN and CDR2 SYDVKM. The CDR3 loop is CASSFPPPREGTDTQYF. CDR3 DNA: TGTGCCAGCAGTTTCCCCCCCCCGCGGGAGGGGACAGATACGCAGTATTTT.

This rearrangement joins TRBV20-1 to TRBJ1-2; possibly TRBD1 for D (5 bases). V dropped 3 bases and J dropped 4 bases, with 9 bases sitting between them. CDR1 is DFQATT and CDR2 is SNEGSKA in the germline V gene (reference sequence). The CDR3 length is 12 residues. The CDR3 reads CSARGQFYGYTF. The DNA of the CDR3 is TGCAGTGCTAGGGGGCAGTTCTATGGCTACACCTTC.

The chain employs TRBV2 and TRBJ2-1, with a weak D call TRBD2 (5 bases). Between the trimmed V and J ends, which lost 7 bases and 0 bases, there was a span of 13 bases. Germline V gene data show CDR1 as SNHLY and CDR2 as FYNNEI. The CDR3 length is 15 residues. The CDR3 nucleotides read TGTGCCAGCACCTTAGCGTCTAGCTCCTACAATGAGCAGTTCTTC. Translating gives CASTLASSSYNEQFF.

The V call is TRBV20-1, the J call TRBJ1-2, with 8 bases lining up with TRBD1. The CDR3 extends over 16 amino acids. The germline CDR1 and CDR2 sequences are DFQATT and SNEGSKA (reference sequence). The junction had 16 bases not matched to a gene; V was cut back by 5 bases and J by 5 bases. The CDR3 nucleotides read TGCAGTGCTGCACCCATCCAGCTGGACAGGGATTATGGCTACACCTTC. Translated: CSAAPIQLDRDYGYTF.

The rearrangement links TRBV4-3 to TRBJ2-1; D is undetermined. V was clipped by 1 base and J by 15 bases, with 4 bases between them. This CDR3 has 9 residues. CDR1 is LGHNA and CDR2 is YSLEER in the germline V gene. As DNA, the CDR3 is TGCGCCAGCAGCCAAGTTGGGTTCTTC. Its translation is CASSQVGFF.

The gene calls are TRBV13 and TRBJ2-7, with 9 bases matching TRBD1. V gave up 4 bases and J gave up 4 bases; unmatched junction bases: 8. CDR1 PRHDT and CDR2 FYEKMQ come from the germline V gene (reference sequence). This CDR3 has 15 residues. CDR3: CASSSGTGFWYEQYF. CDR3 DNA: TGTGCCAGCAGCTCCGGGACAGGGTTCTGGTACGAGCAGTACTTC.

The chain has TRBV19 and TRBJ2-7; possibly TRBD2 for D (6 bases). Germline assignment: CDR1 LNHDA and CDR2 SQIVND (reference sequence). Trimming cost V 5 bases and J 7 bases, with 15 bases left between them. The CDR3 covers 13 residues. CDR3 region: CASSWRAGGEQYF. Written as DNA, the CDR3 is TGTGCCAGTAGTTGGCGGGCCGGAGGGGAGCAGTACTTC.

This sequence joins TRBV28 and TRBJ1-4; 7 bases align to TRBD1. The germline CDR1 and CDR2 sequences are MDHEN and SYDVKM. The ends lost 4 bases at V and 0 bases at J; junction bases unmatched: 5. The CDR3 is made up of 16 amino acids. The CDR3 sequence: CASSYTGESTNEKLFF. Written as DNA, the CDR3 is TGTGCCAGCAGTTACACAGGGGAGTCAACTAATGAAAAACTGTTTTTT. The full variable domain, rest sourced from reference TRBV28 and TRBJ1-4, is DVKVTQSSRYLVKRTGEKVFLECVQDMDHENMFWYRQDPGLGLRLIYFSYDVKMKEKGDIPEGYSVSREKKERFSLILESASTNQTSMYLCASSYTGESTNEKLFFGSGTQLSVL.

The DNA of the CDR3 is TGTGCCAGCAGGAAACTAGCGGGAGGCCTCGGATTCACCGGGGAGCTGTTTTTT. The encoded protein is CASRKLAGGLGFTGELFF. The chain has TRBV2 and TRBJ2-2, with 12 nucleotides matching TRBD2. The germline gives CDR1 SNHLY, CDR2 FYNNEI. The CDR3 contains 18 residues. J lost 4 bases, V lost 6 bases, and 12 bases had no gene match.

This clonotype was seen a single time. The chain couples TRBV30 to TRBJ2-5; 11 positions agree with TRBD2. The CDR3 has 14 residues. Germline V lookup: CDR1 GTSNPN, CDR2 SVGIG (reference sequence). Trimming removed 3 bases from V and 6 bases from J; junction bases left unmatched: 6. The CDR3: CAWSSGLAGKTQYF. The DNA of the CDR3 is TGTGCCTGGAGCTCCGGACTAGCGGGCAAGACCCAGTACTTC.

This clonotype was recorded only once. The chain combines TRBV20-1 with TRBJ1-1; possibly TRBD1 for D (5 bases). The CDR3 sequence is 12 residues long. Germline values: CDR1 DFQATT, CDR2 SNEGSKA (reference sequence). Trimming stripped 5 bases from V and 1 base from J, with 8 bases between. CDR3 nucleotide sequence: TGCAGTGCTCGGGACGGGAACACTGAAGCTTTCTTT. Protein product: CSARDGNTEAFF.

V is TRBV5-1 and J is TRBJ2-3, with D perhaps matching TRBD1 (6 bases). The CDR3 has 14 residues. Looked up from germline, CDR1 is SGHRS and CDR2 is YFSETQ. V gave up 4 bases and J gave up 5 bases, with 14 bases separating them. In DNA form, the CDR3 reads TGCGCCAGCAGCCTCCACGGACAGATAGATACGCAGTATTTT. Its protein product is CASSLHGQIDTQYF.